The 31 T cell receptor beta chains in this list originate from one sample, sequenced in a study of OX40 agonist ivuxolimab in advanced cancers. TCRdb keeps only in-frame clones here, not all; method: immunoSEQ multiplex PCR. The sample lists about 51,000 clones, more than 65% seen once, with roughly 3% in the top ten. The input for sequencing was CD4+ or CD8+ T cells sorted from blood, taken in a trial of the OX40 agonist ivuxolimab. Source of these receptors: an adult with an advanced solid tumor such as melanoma, head and neck, liver or kidney cancer.

This clone appeared a single time. The chain has TRBV7-2 and TRBJ1-1; a possible D gene is TRBD1 (6 bases). The CDR3 runs 14 residues. CDR1 and CDR2 from the germline V gene are SGHTA and FQGNSA. Between the trimmed V and J ends, which lost 6 bases and 3 bases, there was a span of 14 bases. This CDR3 reads CASRSGRGDTEAFF. CDR3 nucleotides: TGTGCCAGCAGGAGTGGGAGGGGGGACACTGAAGCTTTCTTT.

The chain couples TRBV15 to TRBJ2-7, with D unclear. The CDR3 is 11 amino acids. Germline values: CDR1 LNHNV, CDR2 YYDKDF (reference sequence). Trimming removed 3 bases from V and 7 bases from J, with 7 bases in between. CDR3 bases: TGTGCCACCAGCAGCGGGTGGGAGCAGTACTTC. It specifies CATSSGWEQYF. Full variable domain (remainder filled in from reference TRBV15 and TRBJ2-7): DAMVIQNPRYQVTQFGKPVTLSCSQTLNHNVMYWYQQKSSQAPKLLFHYYDKDFNNEADTPDNFQSRRPNTSFCFLDIRSPGLGDTAMYLCATSSGWEQYFGPGTRLTVT.

This sequence joins TRBV15 and TRBJ1-5; D unclear. CDR1 and CDR2 from the germline V gene are LNHNV and YYDKDF (reference sequence). Trimming removed 5 bases from V and 5 bases from J, with 7 bases in between. This CDR3 contains 12 residues. Written as DNA, the CDR3 is TGTGCCACCAGCGACCAAGATCAGCCCCAGCATTTT. Encoded protein: CATSDQDQPQHF.

This clone was observed a single time. The V and J genes are TRBV6-6 and TRBJ1-3; D call uncertain. CDR3 length: 14 residues. CDR1 is MNHNY and CDR2 is SVGAGI in the germline V gene (reference sequence). V was pared by 7 bases and J by 4 bases, with 14 bases between. DNA of the CDR3: TGTGCCAGCAACGACTCTCCCGCCGGAAACACCATATATTTT. The encoded protein is CASNDSPAGNTIYF.

In this sample, this clone turned up once. The chain recombines TRBV9 with TRBJ1-2; TRBD1 matches at 7 bases. The V gene's germline CDR1 is SGDLS and CDR2 YYNGEE. The CDR3 loop spans 19 amino acids. V dropped 1 base and J dropped 5; count of bases not matched to a gene: 20. The CDR3 region has the DNA TGTGCCAGCAGCGTATCGCCATTCCAGCTGAGGGACAGCAAGTATGGCTACACCTTC. Its protein is CASSVSPFQLRDSKYGYTF.

As concerns this clone: This specimen includes other DNA sequences encoding the same CDR3. This chain joins TRBV6-1 and TRBJ1-5; 7 nucleotides agree with TRBD1. J lost 4 bases, V lost 0 bases, and 3 bases had no gene match. Germline values: CDR1 MNHNS, CDR2 SASEGT. This CDR3 is 15 amino acids long. CDR3 region: CASSEAGQQNQPQHF. In DNA, the CDR3 is TGTGCCAGCAGTGAAGCGGGACAGCAGAATCAGCCCCAGCATTTT.

The V gene is TRBV6-1, the J gene TRBJ1-2; TRBD1 matches at 8 bases. This CDR3 comprises 11 residues. V dropped 6 bases and J dropped 8; count of bases not matched to a gene: 2. CDR1 MNHNS and CDR2 SASEGT come from the germline V gene. The CDR3 DNA reads TGTGCCAGCAGCAGGGGGCAAGGCTACACCTTC. Its protein is CASSRGQGYTF.

V and J are TRBV11-2 and TRBJ1-1; D remains ambiguous. CDR1 and CDR2 (germline): SGHAT, FQNNGV. V was pared by 2 bases and J by 2 bases, with 6 bases between. The CDR3 consists of 13 residues. CDR3 sequence reads: CASSLTGNTEAFF. The CDR3 DNA sequence: TGTGCCAGCAGCTTAACGGGAAACACTGAAGCTTTCTTT.

The chain uses TRBV6-5 and TRBJ2-5; 11 nucleotides match TRBD2. The V and J ends lost 5 bases and 4 bases, in that order; junction bases with no gene match: 3. This CDR3 contains 14 residues. Germline assignment: CDR1 MNHEY and CDR2 SVGAGI. The CDR3 nucleotides read TGTGCCAGCAGTGAGCTAGCGGGGGGAGAGACCCAGTACTTC. Its translation: CASSELAGGETQYF.

The rearrangement links TRBV11-2 to TRBJ2-1; D is ambiguous. Looked up from germline, CDR1 is SGHAT and CDR2 is FQNNGV. The length of the CDR3 is 15 residues. V was shortened by 5 bases and J by 2 bases, with 13 bases between the two germline ends. The CDR3 nucleotides are TGTGCCAGCAGCGCTGACTCTTCTCCCTACAATGAGCAGTTCTTC. This encodes CASSADSSPYNEQFF.

The chain is built from TRBV7-8 and TRBJ1-2; 10 nucleotides match TRBD1. CDR3 size: 14 residues. Trimming took 3 bases from V and 8 from J; bases not matched to a gene: 6. From germline, CDR1 is SGHVS and CDR2 FQNEAQ. CDR3 coding DNA: TGTGCCAGCAGCTTTAGGACAGGGGGATTGGGCTACACCTTC. It encodes CASSFRTGGLGYTF.

This chain links TRBV7-2 with TRBJ2-1, with TRBD2 matching over 8 bases. Trimming at V came to 1 base and at J to 8 bases, leaving 13 bases not matched to a gene. From germline, CDR1 is SGHTA and CDR2 FQGNSA. The CDR3 is made up of 17 amino acids. As DNA, the CDR3 is TGTGCCAGCAGCTTAGGCGCGGGGGGCCTAATGGGACATGAGCAGTTCTTC. Translating gives CASSLGAGGLMGHEQFF.

This clone was found once. The CDR3, as DNA: TGTGCCAGCAGCCGCCAGGGGGCGAGCTCTGGAAACACCATATATTTT. Translated: CASSRQGASSGNTIYF. The chain is built from TRBV2 and TRBJ1-3; 8 positions agree with TRBD1. The CDR3 sequence is 16 residues long. Germline-derived CDR1 and CDR2 are SNHLY and FYNNEI. J was trimmed by 0 bases and V by 6 bases; bases with no gene match: 7.

Points on this clone: At one end the junction does not follow the germline gene, possibly because of a read error. This sequence joins TRBV5-1 and TRBJ1-2, with D perhaps TRBD1 (6 bases). CDR1 and CDR2 (germline): SGHRS, YFSETQ. CDR3 length: 15 residues. CDR3 in amino acids: CASRTSRGVGYGYTF. As DNA, the CDR3 is TGTGCCAGCAGAACCTCCAGGGGAGTTGGGTATGGCTACACCTTC.

This chain uses TRBV7-9 with TRBJ2-3; D gene uncertain. CDR1 is SEHNR and CDR2 is FQNEAQ in the germline V gene (reference sequence). V was shortened by 2 bases and J by 4 bases, with 7 bases between the two germline ends. CDR3 size: 13 residues. CDR3 coding DNA: TGTGCCAGCAGCTTAAGGATCCCAGATACGCAGTATTTT. This sequence encodes CASSLRIPDTQYF.

The chain uses TRBV9 and TRBJ1-1, with 7 positions matching TRBD1. Per germline, CDR1 SGDLS and CDR2 YYNGEE. CDR3 length equals 14 residues. V lost 3 bases, J lost 3 bases, and 5 bases stayed unmatched. CDR3 residues: CASSAKGADTEAFF. CDR3 DNA: TGTGCCAGCAGCGCGAAGGGGGCCGACACTGAAGCTTTCTTT.

The chain combines TRBV18 with TRBJ2-7; D is undetermined. The CDR3 length is 14 residues. V shed 2 bases and J shed 7 bases, with 15 bases lying between them. Germline CDR1 is KGHSH and CDR2 is LQKENI. CDR3 bases: TGTGCCAGCTCACCAGGGCCCCCGGCGATGGAGCAGTACTTC. Its protein product is CASSPGPPAMEQYF.

This clone was detected only once. The rearrangement uses TRBV6-6 and TRBJ1-2; D is undetermined. Trimming took 6 bases from V and 3 from J, leaving 11 bases between them. The germline gives CDR1 MNHNY, CDR2 SVGAGI (reference sequence). The CDR3 totals 13 residues. The CDR3 nucleotides read TGTGCCAGCAGGATGAGGGTCGACTATGGCTACACCTTC. Amino acids: CASRMRVDYGYTF.

The chain recombines TRBV19 with TRBJ2-4; D is unclear. This CDR3 has 13 amino acids. The germline V and J ends were trimmed by 7 bases and 3 bases, with 10 bases remaining between them. Per the germline V gene, CDR1 is LNHDA and CDR2 is SQIVND (reference sequence). The DNA for the CDR3 is TGTGCCAGTACCGAGCCTGGCAAAAACATTCAGTACTTC. This gives the protein CASTEPGKNIQYF.

The chain is built from TRBV5-5 and TRBJ2-5; D is perhaps TRBD1 (5 bases). Trimming cost V 5 bases and J 1 base, with 12 bases left between them. Germline lookup yields CDR1 SGHKS and CDR2 YYEKEE (reference sequence). There are 14 residues in the CDR3. CDR3 sequence reads: CASRRPTGQETQYF. CDR3 DNA sequence: TGTGCCAGCAGACGGCCCACAGGCCAAGAGACCCAGTACTTC.

This clone was detected once. The V gene is TRBV19, the J gene TRBJ1-4; D not certain. The CDR3 runs 15 residues. The V gene's germline CDR1 is LNHDA and CDR2 SQIVND (reference sequence). V dropped 7 bases and J dropped 4 bases, with 16 bases sitting between them. The CDR3 DNA reads TGTGCCAGTACAACGGCCCCTCCGGGTAATGAAAAACTGTTTTTT. It specifies CASTTAPPGNEKLFF.

A few counts support this clone. This chain joins TRBV2 and TRBJ1-4; D possibly corresponds to TRBD1 (5 bases). This CDR3 has 14 residues. The V end lost 6 bases, the J end lost 5 bases, and 13 bases lay between the germline ends. Germline V CDR1 and CDR2: SNHLY, FYNNEI. This CDR3 reads CASRPGTANEKLFF. Written as DNA, the CDR3 is TGTGCCAGCAGACCCGGGACGGCGAATGAAAAACTGTTTTTT.

As for this clone: Other DNA sequences from this sample encode an identical CDR3 as well. This chain connects TRBV6-5 to TRBJ1-2; the match to TRBD1 covers 8 bases. Germline V gene sequence: CDR1 MNHEY, CDR2 SVGAGI. The CDR3 is 13 amino acids. V lost 0 bases to trimming and J lost 8 bases; unmatched junction nucleotides: 2. The CDR3 protein is CASSYSTGDGYTF. The CDR3 bases are TGTGCCAGCAGTTACTCGACAGGGGACGGCTACACCTTC.

This chain connects TRBV18 to TRBJ2-2, with D perhaps matching TRBD1 (7 bases). The length of the CDR3 is 15 residues. CDR1 is KGHSH, CDR2 LQKENI, per germline. Trimming removed 1 base at V and 6 bases at J, with 12 bases between. Here the CDR3 DNA reads TGTGCCAGCTCACCACGACAGGGAGGCTCCGGGGAGCTGTTTTTT. It translates to CASSPRQGGSGELFF.

This clone was counted only a few times. The rearrangement links TRBV7-9 to TRBJ2-5, with 7 bases identical to TRBD2. Germline V lookup: CDR1 SEHNR, CDR2 FQNEAQ (reference sequence). CDR3 size: 16 residues. V shed 0 bases and J 0 bases; nucleotides not matched to a gene: 4. For the CDR3, the DNA is TGTGCCAGCAGCTTAGCAAATAGCGGGTACCAAGAGACCCAGTACTTC. This sequence encodes CASSLANSGYQETQYF.

This clone came up once. The V gene is TRBV5-1, the J gene TRBJ2-7, with no clear D. This CDR3 is 13 amino acids long. The V gene lost 2 bases and the J gene lost 2 bases, with 8 bases spanning the gap. Germline CDR1 is SGHRS and CDR2 is YFSETQ. The CDR3 loop is CASSLSGPYEQYF. Written as DNA, the CDR3 is TGCGCCAGCAGCTTATCTGGTCCCTACGAGCAGTACTTC.

The V gene is TRBV19, the J gene TRBJ2-2; D possibly corresponds to TRBD2 (6 bases). From germline, CDR1 is LNHDA and CDR2 SQIVND (reference sequence). The CDR3 is 17 amino acids. Trimming shortened V by 8 bases and J by 9 bases, and 28 bases separated the two germline ends. CDR3 in DNA: TGTGCCAGTTCCCCGCGGGGCGCGGGGCAACATGGCCGGGAGCTGTTTTTT. It translates to CASSPRGAGQHGRELFF.

This CDR3 is CASSWGRRNTEAFF. In DNA, the CDR3 is TGCGCCAGCAGCTGGGGACGCCGGAACACTGAAGCTTTCTTT. V is TRBV5-1 and J is TRBJ1-1; a possible D gene is TRBD1 (5 bases). CDR3 length: 14 amino acids. Germline CDR1 is SGHRS and CDR2 is YFSETQ. Trimming removed 3 bases from V and 1 base from J, with 10 bases in between. The complete variable domain, with remaining parts taken from reference TRBV5-1 and TRBJ1-1, reads KAGVTQTPRYLIKTRGQQVTLSCSPISGHRSVSWYQQTPGQGLQFLFEYFSETQRNKGNFPGRFSGRQFSNSRSEMNVSTLELGDSALYLCASSWGRRNTEAFFGQGTRLTVV.

This chain links TRBV4-3 with TRBJ1-6; 8 bases fit TRBD1. This CDR3 spans 16 amino acids. Looked up from germline, CDR1 is LGHNA and CDR2 is YSLEER. Unmatched junction bases numbered 11, after V lost 3 bases and J lost 10 bases. The CDR3: CASSQLGTGSFSPLHF. The CDR3, as DNA: TGCGCCAGCAGCCAGTTGGGGACAGGCTCGTTCTCACCCCTCCACTTT.

Only a few counts were recorded for this clone. The chain combines TRBV9 with TRBJ2-2, with 8 positions matching TRBD1. Germline V gene sequence: CDR1 SGDLS, CDR2 YYNGEE. The length of the CDR3 is 15 residues. Germline trimming cut 0 bases from V and 4 bases from J; bases unmatched to any gene: 2. CDR3 in DNA: TGTGCCAGCAGCGTAGTTGACAGGGGCACCGGGGAGCTGTTTTTT. It is translated as CASSVVDRGTGELFF. Based on the CDR3 plus reference TRBV9 and TRBJ2-2, the full variable domain is DSGVTQTPKHLITATGQRVTLRCSPRSGDLSVYWYQQSLDQGLQFLIQYYNGEERAKGNILERFSAQQFPDLHSELNLSSLELGDSALYFCASSVVDRGTGELFFGEGSRLTVL.

The chain joins TRBV21-1 to TRBJ2-1; TRBD1, the table's D call, was not compared with the DNA. TRBV21-1 constitutes a pseudogene. The CDR3 is 16 residues long. The CDR3 nucleotides read TGTGCCAGCAGCAAAGCGACAGTCAGCTCCTACAATGAGCAGTTCTTC. This gives the protein CASSKATVSSYNEQFF.